Listed here are 16 T cell receptor beta chains from one sample, sequenced in a study of blood T cell repertoires in COVID-19. The data were produced by immunoSEQ multiplex PCR, yet TCRdb's version contains in-frame clones alone and is incomplete. The sample lists under 75,000 clones; more than 65% were seen once. Sequencing input: peripheral blood. Receptors originate from a woman in her sixties or seventies with acute or convalescent COVID-19.

This chain connects TRBV11-2 to TRBJ2-7; 11 bases agree with TRBD2. The CDR3 is 16 amino acids. V was clipped by 3 bases and J by 5 bases; unmatched bases: 9. The germline V gene encodes CDR1 SGHAT and CDR2 FQNNGV. Here the CDR3 reads CASSFIAGGPRDEQYF. In DNA, the CDR3 is TGTGCCAGCAGCTTCATAGCGGGGGGGCCTAGGGACGAGCAGTACTTC.

The chain couples TRBV5-1 to TRBJ2-5; D possibly corresponds to TRBD1 (5 bases). Trimming took off 6 bases at V and 0 bases at J, with 15 bases between the two ends. The V gene's germline CDR1 is SGHRS and CDR2 YFSETQ. This CDR3 region has 15 residues. CDR3 in amino acids: CASTMGRADQETQYF. CDR3 coding DNA: TGCGCCAGCACAATGGGCAGGGCGGACCAAGAGACCCAGTACTTC.

V is TRBV10-3 and J is TRBJ2-1; 9 bases agree with TRBD2. Trimming took 6 bases from V and 8 from J; bases not matched to a gene: 5. This CDR3 is 13 amino acids long. The germline V gene encodes CDR1 ENHRY and CDR2 SYGVKD. The CDR3 loop reads CAIRSSGIDEQFF. The CDR3 DNA follows: TGTGCCATCAGGTCTAGCGGGATCGATGAGCAGTTCTTC.

The chain joins TRBV27 to TRBJ2-7, with D unclear. This CDR3 has 14 residues. Trimming pared 7 bases from V and 5 bases from J, leaving 18 bases between. The germline V gene encodes CDR1 MNHEY and CDR2 SMNVEV (reference sequence). The CDR3 sequence: CASKLMSSNHEQYF. The CDR3 nucleotides read TGTGCCAGCAAACTAATGAGCAGCAACCACGAGCAGTACTTC.

The chain couples TRBV27 to TRBJ2-1; D is possibly TRBD1 (5 bases). Trimming left V 7 bases short and J 6 bases short, with 7 bases between. CDR1 and CDR2 from the germline V gene are MNHEY and SMNVEV (reference sequence). The CDR3 is 11 amino acids. The CDR3 here is CASIQGNEQFF. The CDR3 DNA follows: TGTGCCAGCATTCAGGGCAATGAGCAGTTCTTC.

The gene calls are TRBV5-1 and TRBJ2-7; D is perhaps TRBD1 (6 bases). The CDR3 sequence is 14 residues long. CDR1 and CDR2 (germline): SGHRS, YFSETQ. V gave up 0 bases and J gave up 1 base, with 8 bases separating them. CDR3 nucleotide sequence: TGCGCCAGCAGCTTGGTGGGGGCTTCCTACGAGCAGTACTTC. Protein product: CASSLVGASYEQYF.

The genes are TRBV10-3 and TRBJ2-3, with 9 positions matching TRBD2. With V trimmed by 10 bases and J by 5 bases, 16 bases remained unmatched. CDR1 is ENHRY and CDR2 is SYGVKD in the germline V gene. The CDR3 has 16 amino acids. The CDR3 DNA reads TGTGCCACCGCCCTACCCGCGGGGGGGCGTGAAGATACGCAGTATTTT. This sequence encodes CATALPAGGREDTQYF.

The CDR3 nucleotides read TGTGCCAGCAGAAAAGCCCAGGGGGACACTGAAGCTTTCTTT. Its protein is CASRKAQGDTEAFF. The chain carries TRBV2 and TRBJ1-1, with 7 nucleotides matching TRBD1. With 6 bases clipped from V and 3 bases from J, the junction kept 7 bases outside the gene matches. Germline V gives CDR1 SNHLY, CDR2 FYNNEI. The CDR3 sequence is 14 residues long. The variable domain in full, with the rest retrieved from reference TRBV2 and TRBJ1-1, is EPEVTQTPSHQVTQMGQEVILRCVPISNHLYFYWYRQILGQKVEFLVSFYNNEISEKSEIFDDQFSVERPDGSNFTLKIRSTKLEDSAMYFCASRKAQGDTEAFFGQGTRLTVV.

This clone has a handful of counts. The rearrangement links TRBV28 to TRBJ1-2; 8 nucleotides line up with TRBD1. The V and J ends lost 6 bases and 4 bases, in that order; junction bases with no gene match: 4. Germline V gene lookup returns CDR1 MDHEN and CDR2 SYDVKM. The CDR3 sequence is 13 residues long. In DNA form, the CDR3 reads TGTGCCAGCAGCCGGGACAGGATCTATGGCTACACCTTC. Protein: CASSRDRIYGYTF.

This clone has just a few counts. The chain uses TRBV3-1 (or the pseudogene TRBV3-2) and TRBJ2-5, with D perhaps TRBD2 (6 bases). V shed 7 bases and J shed 5 bases, with 20 bases lying between them. Germline V gene lookup returns CDR1 LGHDT and CDR2 YNNKEL (reference sequence). This CDR3 is built from 15 residues. In DNA, the CDR3 is TGTGCCAGCACCTCCGGCGGGGATCAAGGGGAGACCCAGTACTTC. Amino acid sequence: CASTSGGDQGETQYF.

The chain joins TRBV19 to TRBJ2-3; 7 bases match TRBD1. The trim removed 5 bases at V and 1 base at J, leaving 3 bases unmatched. Germline-derived CDR1 and CDR2 are LNHDA and SQIVND (reference sequence). CDR3 length equals 14 residues. The CDR3 sequence is CASSSGQGTDTQYF. CDR3 bases: TGTGCCAGTAGTTCCGGACAGGGCACAGATACGCAGTATTTT.

The J gene is TRBJ2-4, the V gene TRBV28, with TRBD1 identical over 10 bases. This CDR3 is 14 amino acids long. The J segment lost 6 bases and the V segment lost 5 bases, leaving 4 bases of the junction unmatched. Germline CDR1 MDHEN, CDR2 SYDVKM. CDR3 region: CASSLTGGGNIQYF. CDR3 bases: TGTGCCAGCAGTCTGACAGGGGGCGGAAACATTCAGTACTTC.

The chain recombines TRBV27 with TRBJ2-1; the match to TRBD2 covers 15 bases. V lost 8 bases to trimming and J lost 8 bases; unmatched junction nucleotides: 13. Germline loops: CDR1 MNHEY, CDR2 SMNVEV (reference sequence). This CDR3 is built from 17 residues. The CDR3 sequence: CASRGLAGGPRLDEQFF. As DNA, the CDR3 is TGTGCCAGCCGGGGACTAGCGGGGGGTCCCAGGCTGGATGAGCAGTTCTTC.

The rearrangement uses TRBV7-2 and TRBJ2-7; 7 bases fit TRBD2. Germline-derived CDR1 and CDR2 are SGHTA and FQGNSA. Trimming at V came to 2 bases and at J to 3 bases, leaving 13 bases not matched to a gene. The length of the CDR3 is 17 residues. In DNA form, the CDR3 reads TGTGCCAGCAGCTTATTAGATAGTTGGGGGGGTCGCTACGAGCAGTACTTC. It specifies CASSLLDSWGGRYEQYF.

The CDR3 is CASGEDRGGTDTQYF. The CDR3 DNA sequence: TGCGCCAGCGGGGAGGACAGGGGGGGCACAGATACGCAGTATTTT. The chain combines TRBV10-1 with TRBJ2-3, with 10 bases lining up with TRBD1. The CDR3 is 15 amino acids. The germline V gene has CDR1 WNHNN and CDR2 SYGVQD (reference sequence). V shed 8 bases, J shed 1 base, and the junction held 6 bases outside the gene matches.

This chain joins TRBV19 and TRBJ2-1, with D perhaps matching TRBD1 (6 bases). Germline CDR1 is LNHDA and CDR2 is SQIVND (reference sequence). CDR3 length: 15 residues. Trimming shortened V by 6 bases and J by 6 bases, and 18 bases separated the two germline ends. CDR3 residues: CASSDTLRQANEQFF. The CDR3, as DNA: TGTGCCAGTAGCGATACCTTAAGACAGGCCAATGAGCAGTTCTTC.